This T cell receptor (beta chain) was sequenced in a study of T cells in Graves' hyperthyroidism and ophthalmopathy. Whole-study context: Peripheral blood was taken when the disease was first diagnosed, before any treatment began. Findings and caveats of the study: Blood also showed most of the thyroid clonotypes that were expanded above 0.001.

As to this clonotype: Its antigen is not known. One base away lies a much larger clone, so this may be a sequencing read error.

Based on clinical symptoms, serum thyroxine and TRAb, thyroid ultrasound and orbital computed tomography, diagnoses were reached. PBMCs were obtained from approximately 10 ml fresh peripheral blood. RNA transcripts yielded amplified TCR beta CDR3 regions. The primer set for the first-round RT-PCR of the TCR CDR3 was HTBI. TCRdb re-derived calls from the multiplex PCR reads in MiXCR, one entry per CDR3 protein. This sample has under 800,000 distinct CDR3 sequences; 12% to 15% occur once, and the top ten carry about 10%. Specimen: blood. The TCR was taken from a woman aged 18-29 years with Graves' hyperthyroidism.

The CDR3 region has the DNA TGCACCAGCAGCCAAGGATCAGCATATGGCAATCAGCCCCAGCATTTT. This sequence encodes CTSSQGSAYGNQPQHF. The chain is built from TRBV4-1 and TRBJ1-5; D is undetermined. Germline CDR1 reads MGHRA; CDR2 reads YSYEKL. This CDR3 has 16 amino acids.